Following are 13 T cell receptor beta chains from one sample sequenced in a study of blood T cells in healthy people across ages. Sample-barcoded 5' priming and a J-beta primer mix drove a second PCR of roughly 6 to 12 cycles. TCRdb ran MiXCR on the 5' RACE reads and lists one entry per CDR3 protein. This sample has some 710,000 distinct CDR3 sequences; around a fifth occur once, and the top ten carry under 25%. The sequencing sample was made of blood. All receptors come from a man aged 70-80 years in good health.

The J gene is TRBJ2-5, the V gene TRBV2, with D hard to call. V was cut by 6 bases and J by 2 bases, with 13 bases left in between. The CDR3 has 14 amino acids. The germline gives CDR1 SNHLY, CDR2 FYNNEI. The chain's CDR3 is CASRRTEAQETQYF. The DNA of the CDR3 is TGTGCCAGCAGACGCACAGAAGCGCAAGAGACCCAGTACTTC.

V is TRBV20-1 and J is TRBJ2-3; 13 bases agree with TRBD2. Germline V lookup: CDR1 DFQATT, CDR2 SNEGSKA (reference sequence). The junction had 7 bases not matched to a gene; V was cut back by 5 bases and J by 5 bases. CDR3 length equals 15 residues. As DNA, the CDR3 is TGCAGTGCTGGAAAACTAGCGGGGGGGATAGATACGCAGTATTTT. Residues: CSAGKLAGGIDTQYF.

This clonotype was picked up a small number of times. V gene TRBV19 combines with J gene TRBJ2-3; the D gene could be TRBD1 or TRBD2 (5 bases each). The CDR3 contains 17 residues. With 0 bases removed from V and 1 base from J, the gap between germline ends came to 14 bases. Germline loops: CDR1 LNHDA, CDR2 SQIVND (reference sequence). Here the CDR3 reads CASSIDPPGSGTDTQYF. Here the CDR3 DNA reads TGTGCCAGTAGTATAGACCCGCCAGGGAGCGGCACAGATACGCAGTATTTT. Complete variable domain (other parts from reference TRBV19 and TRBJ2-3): DGGITQSPKYLFRKEGQNVTLSCEQNLNHDAMYWYRQDPGQGLRLIYYSQIVNDFQKGDIAEGYSVSREKKESFPLTVTSAQKNPTAFYLCASSIDPPGSGTDTQYFGPGTRLTVL.

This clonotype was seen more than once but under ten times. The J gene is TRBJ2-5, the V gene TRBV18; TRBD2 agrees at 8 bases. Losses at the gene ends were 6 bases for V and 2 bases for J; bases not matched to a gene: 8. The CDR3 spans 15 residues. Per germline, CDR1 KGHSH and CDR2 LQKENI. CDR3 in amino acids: CASSTSGTRQETQYF. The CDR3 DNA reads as TGTGCCAGCTCGACGTCCGGGACTAGGCAAGAGACCCAGTACTTC.

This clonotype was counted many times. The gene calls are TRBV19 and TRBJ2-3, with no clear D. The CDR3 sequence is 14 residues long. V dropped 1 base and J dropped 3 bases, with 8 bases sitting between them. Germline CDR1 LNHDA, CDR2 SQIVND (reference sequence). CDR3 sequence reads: CASSIGPATDTQYF. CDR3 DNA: TGTGCCAGTAGTATAGGTCCAGCAACAGATACGCAGTATTTT.

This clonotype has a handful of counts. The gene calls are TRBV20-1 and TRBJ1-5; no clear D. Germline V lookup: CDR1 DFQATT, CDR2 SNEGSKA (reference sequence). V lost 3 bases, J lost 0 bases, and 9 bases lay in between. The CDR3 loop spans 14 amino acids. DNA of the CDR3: TGCAGTGCTAGGGATATTTATAGCAATCAGCCCCAGCATTTT. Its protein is CSARDIYSNQPQHF.

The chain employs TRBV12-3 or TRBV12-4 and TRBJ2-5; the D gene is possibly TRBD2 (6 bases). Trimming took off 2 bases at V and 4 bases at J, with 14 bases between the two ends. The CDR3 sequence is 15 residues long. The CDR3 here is CASSLSEGWGETQYF. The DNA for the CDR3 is TGTGCCAGCAGTTTATCGGAGGGTTGGGGAGAGACCCAGTACTTC.

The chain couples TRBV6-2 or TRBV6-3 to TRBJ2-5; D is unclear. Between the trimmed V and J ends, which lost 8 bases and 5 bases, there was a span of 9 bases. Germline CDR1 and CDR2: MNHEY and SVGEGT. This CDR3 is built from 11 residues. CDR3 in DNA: TGTGCCAGCCGGCTTTATGAGACCCAGTACTTC. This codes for CASRLYETQYF.

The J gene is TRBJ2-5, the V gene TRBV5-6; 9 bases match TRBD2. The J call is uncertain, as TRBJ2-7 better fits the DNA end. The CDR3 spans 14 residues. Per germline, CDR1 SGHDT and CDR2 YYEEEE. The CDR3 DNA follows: TGTGCCAGCAGCGACTTAGCGGGAGTGCGCGAGCAGTACGTC. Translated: CASSDLAGVREQYV.

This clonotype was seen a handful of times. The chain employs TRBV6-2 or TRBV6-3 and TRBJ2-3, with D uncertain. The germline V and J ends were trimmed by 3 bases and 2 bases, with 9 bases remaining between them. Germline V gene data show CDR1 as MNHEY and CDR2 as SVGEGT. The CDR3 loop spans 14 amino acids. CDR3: CASSYSTPTDTQYF. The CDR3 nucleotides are TGTGCCAGCAGTTATAGCACCCCCACAGATACGCAGTATTTT.

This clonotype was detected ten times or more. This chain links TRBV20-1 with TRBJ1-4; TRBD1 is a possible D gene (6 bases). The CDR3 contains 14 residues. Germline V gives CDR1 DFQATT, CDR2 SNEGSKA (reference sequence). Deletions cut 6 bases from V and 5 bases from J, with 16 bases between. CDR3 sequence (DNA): TGCAGTGCCCCCGGGGGGGCCGGGAATGAAAAACTGTTTTTT. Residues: CSAPGGAGNEKLFF.

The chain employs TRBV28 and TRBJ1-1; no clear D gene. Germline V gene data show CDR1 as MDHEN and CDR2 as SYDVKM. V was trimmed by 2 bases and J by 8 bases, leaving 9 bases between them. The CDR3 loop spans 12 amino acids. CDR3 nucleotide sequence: TGTGCCAGCAGTTTAGGATGGAGGGAAGCTTTCTTT. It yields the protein CASSLGWREAFF.

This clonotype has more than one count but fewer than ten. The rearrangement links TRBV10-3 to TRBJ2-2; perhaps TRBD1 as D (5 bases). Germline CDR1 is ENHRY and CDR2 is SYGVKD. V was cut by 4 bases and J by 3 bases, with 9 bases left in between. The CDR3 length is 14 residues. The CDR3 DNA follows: TGTGCCATCAGTGCCAGGGTGGACACCGGGGAGCTGTTTTTT. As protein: CAISARVDTGELFF.